One sample yielded the 15 T cell receptor beta chains listed below, sequenced in a study of T cells after yellow fever vaccination. In TCRdb, the 5' RACE reads were re-called with MiXCR into one record per CDR3 protein. Here the sample spans 300,000 to 350,000 distinct CDR3 sequences, 8% to 9.5% being singletons. Specimen: PBMCs, collected about 41 days after the first yellow fever vaccination. These receptors originate from a man between 18 and 35 years old who received the YFV17D yellow fever vaccine.

V gene TRBV4-1 combines with J gene TRBJ2-2; tentatively, D is TRBD1 or TRBD2 (5 bases each). This CDR3 comprises 16 residues. Germline V CDR1 and CDR2: MGHRA, YSYEKL. Between the trimmed V and J ends, which lost 3 bases and 5 bases, there was a span of 16 bases. The DNA of the CDR3 is TGCGCCAGCAGCCATCCGCAAGGGACGAGGACCGGGGAGCTGTTTTTT. It translates to CASSHPQGTRTGELFF.

This clonotype showed up just a few times. Sequence at one end of the junction differs from germline and may be a read error. The V call is TRBV3-1, the J call TRBJ1-1, with D perhaps TRBD1 (5 bases). The CDR3 is 13 amino acids. CDR1 and CDR2 from the germline V gene are LGHDT and YNNKEL (reference sequence). The CDR3 DNA is TGTGCCAGCAGCCTTGAGGGGAACTCTGAAGCTTTCTTT. It is translated as CASSLEGNSEAFF. Complete variable domain (other parts from reference TRBV3-1 and TRBJ1-1): DTAVSQTPKYLVTQMGNDKSIKCEQNLGHDTMYWYKQDSKKFLKIMFSYNNKELIINETVPNRFSPKSPDKAHLNLHINSLELGDSAVYFCASSLEGNSEAFFGQGTRLTVV.

The chain combines TRBV18 with TRBJ2-3; D possibly uses TRBD1 or TRBD2 (5 bases each). The CDR3 runs to 15 residues. Deletions cut 2 bases from V and 0 bases from J, with 9 bases between. The germline CDR1 and CDR2 sequences are KGHSH and LQKENI. The CDR3 here is CASSPEGFSTDTQYF. The CDR3 region has the DNA TGTGCCAGCTCACCAGAGGGGTTCAGCACAGATACGCAGTATTTT.

The chain uses TRBV7-8 and TRBJ2-7, with 7 bases lining up with TRBD1. There are 16 residues in the CDR3. Germline assignment: CDR1 SGHVS and CDR2 FQNEAQ. Trimming removed 2 bases from V and 0 bases from J; junction bases left unmatched: 7. The CDR3, as DNA: TGTGCCAGCAGCTTAAAAGGGGGCGCCCCCTCCTACGAGCAGTACTTC. It encodes CASSLKGGAPSYEQYF.

The genes are TRBV28 and TRBJ2-3; 8 nucleotides line up with TRBD2. There are 17 residues in the CDR3. The V gene end was trimmed by 5 bases and the J gene end by 0 bases; junction bases not matched to a gene: 10. Looked up from germline, CDR1 is MDHEN and CDR2 is SYDVKM. For the CDR3, the DNA is TGTGCCAGCAGTCCCCTCCCCGCGGGGGGCAGCACAGATACGCAGTATTTT. This codes for CASSPLPAGGSTDTQYF.

This chain connects TRBV19 to TRBJ1-2, with D perhaps TRBD1 (5 bases). V gave up 8 bases and J gave up 4 bases, with 17 bases separating them. Per germline, CDR1 LNHDA and CDR2 SQIVND (reference sequence). The CDR3 runs 14 residues. CDR3 in amino acids: CASCDGRGVYGYTF. CDR3 bases: TGTGCCAGTTGCGATGGTAGGGGTGTCTATGGCTACACCTTC.

This clonotype showed up just a few times. This chain uses TRBV13 with TRBJ2-2; possible D gene TRBD1, 5 bases. From germline, CDR1 is PRHDT and CDR2 FYEKMQ (reference sequence). The CDR3 runs to 14 residues. V shed 0 bases and J shed 3 bases, with 5 bases lying between them. In nucleotides, the CDR3 is TGTGCCAGCAGCTTAGGAGGGGACACCGGGGAGCTGTTTTTT. The encoded protein is CASSLGGDTGELFF.

The CDR3 nucleotides are TGTGCCAGCACTCGAACAGGGACAACTGAAGCTTTCTTT. Translated, it gives CASTRTGTTEAFF. The V and J genes are TRBV27 and TRBJ1-1; weak D call: TRBD1 (6 bases). CDR3 length equals 13 residues. Germline V lookup: CDR1 MNHEY, CDR2 SMNVEV (reference sequence). The ends were cut back, 7 bases at V and 5 bases at J, with 14 bases in the middle.

The genes are TRBV29-1 and TRBJ1-1; D is unclear. Trimming removed 7 bases from V and 4 bases from J, with 16 bases in between. CDR1 and CDR2 (germline): SQVTM, ANQGSEA. This CDR3 has 13 residues. DNA of the CDR3: TGCAGCGCGCGGGGTCTCACCGGCACTGAAGCTTTCTTT. As protein: CSARGLTGTEAFF.

The rearrangement links TRBV6-1 to TRBJ2-7; TRBD2 is a possible D gene (5 bases). The CDR3 is 13 residues long. Trimming pared 7 bases from V and 2 bases from J, leaving 12 bases between. Germline assignment: CDR1 MNHNS and CDR2 SASEGT. In nucleotides, the CDR3 is TGTGCCAGCACGCGGGCAGGAGCCTACGAGCAGTACTTC. It specifies CASTRAGAYEQYF.

This clonotype was counted a few times. The chain employs TRBV20-1 and TRBJ2-1; D perhaps matches TRBD2 (6 bases). This CDR3 has 16 residues. Germline CDR1 is DFQATT and CDR2 is SNEGSKA (reference sequence). V was shortened by 1 base and J by 8 bases, with 21 bases between the two germline ends. This CDR3 reads CSARGDSMIITDEQFF. For the CDR3, the DNA is TGCAGTGCTAGAGGGGACTCAATGATCATAACCGATGAGCAGTTCTTC.

V usage is TRBV4-1 and J usage is TRBJ2-5; unclear D gene. Trimming took 1 base from V and 5 from J, leaving 14 bases between them. Germline assignment: CDR1 MGHRA and CDR2 YSYEKL. The CDR3 is 15 residues long. As DNA, the CDR3 is TGCGCCAGCAGCCAAGTGGGTGGCGAGGTGGAGACCCAGTACTTC. Translation: CASSQVGGEVETQYF.

This clonotype occurred many times. The V and J genes are TRBV9 and TRBJ1-4; D gene unclear. Trimming shortened V by 3 bases and J by 0 bases, and 15 bases separated the two germline ends. CDR3 length: 17 residues. Per the germline V gene, CDR1 is SGDLS and CDR2 is YYNGEE. In nucleotides, the CDR3 is TGTGCCAGCAGCGCCCCCAAGGACGGCCCAACTAATGAAAAACTGTTTTTT. Amino acid sequence: CASSAPKDGPTNEKLFF. The complete variable domain, with remaining parts taken from reference TRBV9 and TRBJ1-4, reads DSGVTQTPKHLITATGQRVTLRCSPRSGDLSVYWYQQSLDQGLQFLIQYYNGEERAKGNILERFSAQQFPDLHSELNLSSLELGDSALYFCASSAPKDGPTNEKLFFGSGTQLSVL.

This clonotype was recorded a few times. J is TRBJ1-6 and V is TRBV10-2, with D uncertain. Trimming pared 4 bases from V and 6 bases from J, leaving 13 bases between. The germline gives CDR1 WSHSY, CDR2 SAAADI. CDR3 length: 15 residues. The CDR3 protein is CASSVAGKANSPLHF. CDR3 DNA: TGCGCCAGCAGTGTAGCGGGGAAAGCTAATTCACCCCTCCACTTT.

This clonotype was found a few times. The chain combines TRBV9 with TRBJ2-1, with D uncertain. CDR1 and CDR2 from the germline V gene are SGDLS and YYNGEE. The V end was cut by 4 bases, the J end by 0 bases, with 14 bases between. The CDR3 length is 16 residues. The CDR3 protein is CASSRLSASSYNEQFF. The CDR3 coding sequence is TGTGCCAGCAGCCGGTTGTCTGCAAGCTCCTACAATGAGCAGTTCTTC.